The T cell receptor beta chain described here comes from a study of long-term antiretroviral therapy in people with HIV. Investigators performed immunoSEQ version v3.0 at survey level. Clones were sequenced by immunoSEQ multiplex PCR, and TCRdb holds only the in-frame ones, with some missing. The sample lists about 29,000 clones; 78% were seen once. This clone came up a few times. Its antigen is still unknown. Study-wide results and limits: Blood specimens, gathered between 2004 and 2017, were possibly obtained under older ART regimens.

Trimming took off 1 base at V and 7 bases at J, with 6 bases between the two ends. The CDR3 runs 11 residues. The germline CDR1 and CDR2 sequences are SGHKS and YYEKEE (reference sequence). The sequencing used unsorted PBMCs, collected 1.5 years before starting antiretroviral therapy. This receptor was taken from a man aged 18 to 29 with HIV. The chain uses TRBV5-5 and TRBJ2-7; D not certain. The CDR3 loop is CASSLLGEQYF. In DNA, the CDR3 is TGTGCCAGCAGCTTGTTAGGAGAGCAGTACTTC. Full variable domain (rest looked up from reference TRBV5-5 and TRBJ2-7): DAGVTQSPTHLIKTRGQQVTLRCSPISGHKSVSWYQQVLGQGPQFIFQYYEKEERGRGNFPDRFSARQFPNYSSELNVNALLLGDSALYLCASSLLGEQYFGPGTRLTVT.